This TCR beta chain was sequenced in a study of OX40 agonist ivuxolimab in advanced cancers. Study summary: Patients received ivuxolimab, an intravenous treatment, every 2 weeks at 0.01 to 10 mg/kg. The mean age was roughly 60 years, ranging from roughly 23 to 90, with under 90% of participants male.

Whole-study findings and limits: Low normalized T-cell clonal expansion was also seen in some nonresponders. With doses of 0.1-3.0 mg/kg, partial responders showed among the lowest clonal expansion.

Clones were read by immunoSEQ multiplex PCR, and TCRdb kept only the in-frame ones, dropping some. The repertoire holds approximately 69,000 clones, roughly 80% seen once, with over 4.5% in the top ten. Remarks on this clone: Its antigen is not known.

The source material was CD4+ or CD8+ T cells sorted from blood, sampled in a trial of the OX40 agonist ivuxolimab. The receptor was isolated from an adult with an advanced solid tumor such as melanoma, head and neck, liver or kidney cancer.

The CDR3 DNA reads as TGTGCCAGCACCCGTAGCGGAGGAACCACAGATACGCAGTATTTT. Translation gives CASTRSGGTTDTQYF. The rearrangement links TRBV7-9 to TRBJ2-3, with D perhaps matching TRBD2 (6 bases). Per germline, CDR1 SEHNR and CDR2 FQNEAQ (reference sequence). The V gene lost 7 bases and the J gene lost 2 bases, with 16 bases spanning the gap. The CDR3 loop spans 15 amino acids. The full variable domain, with the rest looked up from reference TRBV7-9 and TRBJ2-3, is DTGVSQNPRHKITKRGQNVTFRCDPISEHNRLYWYRQTLGQGPEFLTYFQNEAQLEKSRLLSDRFSAERPKGSFSTLEIQRTEQGDSAMYLCASTRSGGTTDTQYFGPGTRLTVL.